This TCR beta chain was recovered during a study of cytomegalovirus exposure and HLA in healthy donors. For this clone: What it recognizes is unknown.

From germline, CDR1 is MDHEN and CDR2 SYDVKM. V was clipped by 6 bases and J by 2 bases, with 8 bases between them. The CDR3 has 13 amino acids. Primers included in the PCR were 60 Vbeta and 13 Jbeta primers. In the authors' methods: In a later analysis, 80 million to 100 million unique TCR beta chains included roughly 11 million shared by two or more donors. Some clones are missing from TCRdb's copy, which holds only in-frame ones; the method was immunoSEQ multiplex PCR. The V and J calls and clone size were taken over from that table, and D and trimming were inferred from the DNA. Of under 150,000 clones in the sample, over 70% are singletons; the top ten hold about 4%. Study observations and caveats: Rarity marked most TCR sequences, yet some public TCRs occurred in many donors. There were some V segments, including TRBV6-2 and TRBV6-3, excluded as indistinguishable. When analyzed later, a missense DCLRE1C variant was found to be linked to TCR beta V- and J-gene trimming.

The source of this sequence is a woman aged 40-49 years in good health and CMV-seronegative. This sequence joins TRBV28 and TRBJ1-5; possibly TRBD1 for D (5 bases). Sample: PBMCs. Here the CDR3 reads CASRSGGNQPQHF. As DNA, the CDR3 is TGTGCCAGCAGGTCGGGGGGCAATCAGCCCCAGCATTTT.